The 15 T cell receptor beta chains presented below share a single source sample, sequenced in a study of blood T cells in healthy people across ages. Primers used in a second PCR of about 7 to 12 cycles were a sample-barcoded 5' primer and a J-beta primer mix. TCRdb itself ran the 5' RACE reads through MiXCR, one entry per CDR3 protein. Found here are 550,000 to 600,000 distinct CDR3 sequences, around 48% of them singletons; the top ten hold approximately 23%. Sequencing input: blood. These receptors were collected from a man at least 80 years old in good health.

V is TRBV4-1 and J is TRBJ2-7; TRBD1 matches 7 bases. V trimming: 2 bases; J trimming: 0 bases; junction bases outside the gene matches: 4. The CDR3 totals 15 residues. Germline CDR1 MGHRA, CDR2 YSYEKL. The chain's CDR3 is CASSQSWTGSYEQYF. CDR3 sequence (DNA): TGCGCCAGCAGCCAAAGTTGGACAGGCTCCTACGAGCAGTACTTC.

This clonotype has ten or more counts. The chain combines TRBV7-2 with TRBJ2-3; 11 nucleotides agree with TRBD2. Per germline, CDR1 SGHTA and CDR2 FQGNSA. Trimming removed 5 bases from V and 2 bases from J; junction bases left unmatched: 9. The CDR3 is made up of 17 amino acids. In nucleotides, the CDR3 is TGTGCCAGCAGCCAATCGAGACTAGCGGGGTCCACAGATACGCAGTATTTT. This gives the protein CASSQSRLAGSTDTQYF.

This clonotype was observed a few times. The rearrangement uses TRBV29-1 and TRBJ2-7, with D perhaps TRBD2 (5 bases). In germline, CDR1 is SQVTM, CDR2 ANQGSEA. V lost 7 bases and J 7 bases, leaving 17 bases between the germline ends. This CDR3 contains 12 residues. The CDR3 loop reads CSALTAENEQYF. The CDR3 DNA sequence: TGCAGCGCACTTACAGCGGAGAATGAGCAGTACTTC.

The rearrangement uses TRBV28 and TRBJ2-2; unclear D gene. Germline CDR1 MDHEN, CDR2 SYDVKM. The CDR3 contains 16 residues. The ends were cut back, 2 bases at V and 3 bases at J, with 13 bases in the middle. CDR3: CASSLSSGVDTGELFF. DNA of the CDR3: TGTGCCAGCAGTTTAAGCAGTGGTGTGGACACCGGGGAGCTGTTTTTT.

CDR3 coding DNA: TGTGCCAGCAGAGGAGAGAGCAGGAGGCTACACGAGCAGTACTTC. It specifies CASRGESRRLHEQYF. V gene TRBV27 combines with J gene TRBJ2-7, with a possible D match to TRBD2 (5 bases). Germline CDR1 MNHEY, CDR2 SMNVEV (reference sequence). The CDR3 has 15 amino acids. The V end was cut by 6 bases, the J end by 5 bases, with 20 bases between.

V usage is TRBV25-1 and J usage is TRBJ2-1; 7 bases map to TRBD1. The V segment lost 2 bases and the J segment 7 bases; nucleotides outside the gene matches: 11. CDR3 length: 16 residues. The V gene's germline CDR1 is MGHDK and CDR2 SYGVNS. The CDR3 loop reads CASSEIGQGEKNEQFF. CDR3 DNA: TGTGCCAGCAGTGAAATCGGTCAGGGGGAGAAGAATGAGCAGTTCTTC.

The chain links TRBV7-9 to TRBJ1-2; D is undetermined. V gave up 0 bases and J gave up 3 bases, with 8 bases separating them. In germline, CDR1 is SEHNR, CDR2 FQNEAQ (reference sequence). The CDR3 has 14 amino acids. CDR3 sequence: CASSLAASYYGYTF. The CDR3 coding sequence is TGTGCCAGCAGCTTAGCGGCCAGTTACTATGGCTACACCTTC.

CDR3 amino acids: CASTRQGIETQYF. The DNA for the CDR3 is TGTGCCAGCACCCGACAGGGTATCGAGACCCAGTACTTC. The J gene is TRBJ2-5, the V gene TRBV11-2; 7 bases match TRBD1. Per germline, CDR1 SGHAT and CDR2 FQNNGV. J lost 5 bases, V lost 7 bases, and 7 bases had no gene match. This CDR3 spans 13 amino acids.

This rearrangement joins TRBV7-2 to TRBJ2-1, with D possibly TRBD1 on 6 matching bases. Germline lookup yields CDR1 SGHTA and CDR2 FQGNSA. CDR3 length: 16 residues. Trimming pared 5 bases from V and 7 bases from J, leaving 21 bases between. CDR3 loop: CASSNSGARVLNEQFF. The CDR3 coding sequence is TGTGCCAGCAGCAATTCAGGGGCACGGGTGTTAAATGAGCAGTTCTTC. Together with reference TRBV7-2 and TRBJ2-1, the CDR3 gives the full variable domain: GAGVSQSPSNKVTEKGKDVELRCDPISGHTALYWYRQSLGQGLEFLIYFQGNSAPDKSGLPSDRFSAERTGGSVSTLTIQRTQQEDSAVYLCASSNSGARVLNEQFFGPGTRLTVL.

A few counts support this clonotype. The chain carries TRBV9 and TRBJ2-6, with a possible D match to TRBD1 (5 bases). This CDR3 contains 18 residues. Trimming removed 0 bases from V and 4 bases from J, with 17 bases in between. Germline V lookup: CDR1 SGDLS, CDR2 YYNGEE. Here the CDR3 DNA reads TGTGCCAGCAGCGTAGCTGGGCAGGGATTATCGGGGGCCAACGTCCTGACTTTC. Translation: CASSVAGQGLSGANVLTF.

This clonotype was picked up many times. The chain joins TRBV7-9 to TRBJ2-5, with 8 bases that match TRBD2. Germline trimming cut 9 bases from V and 4 bases from J; bases unmatched to any gene: 7. Germline V gene lookup returns CDR1 SEHNR and CDR2 FQNEAQ (reference sequence). CDR3 length: 13 residues. CDR3 in DNA: TGTGCCAGACGACTAGCGTGGAGAGAGACCCAGTACTTC. Translating gives CARRLAWRETQYF.

This chain links TRBV4-2 with TRBJ2-5, with TRBD2 matching 10 bases. The V gene's germline CDR1 is LGHNA and CDR2 YNFKEQ. This CDR3 is 19 amino acids long. J lost 0 bases, V lost 1 base, and 11 bases had no gene match. The CDR3 is CASSQVSGRFGMYQETQYF. The CDR3 DNA follows: TGTGCCAGCAGCCAAGTTAGCGGGAGGTTCGGGATGTACCAAGAGACCCAGTACTTC.

V gene TRBV6-1 combines with J gene TRBJ2-6, with D perhaps matching TRBD2 (5 bases). Germline values: CDR1 MNHNS, CDR2 SASEGT. The CDR3 loop spans 11 amino acids. V was shortened by 10 bases and J by 5 bases, with 6 bases between the two germline ends. The CDR3 loop reads CATGWANVLTF. The CDR3 nucleotides are TGTGCCACGGGGTGGGCCAACGTCCTGACTTTC.

The V and J genes are TRBV28 and TRBJ2-1; TRBD2 aligns across 9 bases. Germline CDR1 MDHEN, CDR2 SYDVKM. V dropped 7 bases and J dropped 7; count of bases not matched to a gene: 8. The CDR3 extends over 14 amino acids. CDR3 region: CASNSGSFLNEQFF. CDR3 DNA sequence: TGTGCCAGCAATAGCGGGAGTTTTTTGAATGAGCAGTTCTTC.

Concerning this clonotype: One junction end does not reproduce the germline sequence, and a read error may be involved. CDR3 loop: CGVEGSQETQYF. The CDR3, as DNA: TGCGGCGTTGAAGGCAGCCAAGAGACCCAGTACTTC. The chain uses TRBV29-1 and TRBJ2-4; D is ambiguous. The J call may be wrong; the DNA end is better matched by TRBJ2-5. The germline CDR1 and CDR2 sequences are SQVTM and ANQGSEA. This CDR3 has 12 amino acids.